This T cell receptor beta chain originates from a study of T cells in Graves' hyperthyroidism and ophthalmopathy. Overall study findings and caveats: Most expanded thyroid clonotypes above 0.001 recurred in blood. Ophthalmopathy and stable hyperthyroidism were separated by a 13 V-J model.

Regions amplified from RNA transcripts were the TCR beta CDR3 regions. The HTBI primer set drove a first-round RT-PCR of the TCR CDR3. MiXCR was run by TCRdb on the multiplex PCR reads, yielding one entry per CDR3 protein. Among 300,000 to 500,000 distinct CDR3 sequences listed, over 12% were seen once. Diagnosis rested on symptoms, serum thyroxine and TRAb, thyroid ultrasound, and orbital computed tomography. Between the trimmed V and J ends, which lost 0 bases and 2 bases, there was a span of 11 bases. Germline-derived CDR1 and CDR2 are SQVTM and ANQGSEA. This CDR3 contains 14 residues. This clonotype has more than one count but fewer than ten. Its specificity is not known.

The sequence came from a man aged 50 to 59 with Graves' ophthalmopathy. This chain connects TRBV29-1 to TRBJ2-7; TRBD1 is a possible D gene (6 bases). The sample consisted of blood. The CDR3 reads CSVEDVQGTYEQYF. The DNA for the CDR3 is TGCAGCGTTGAAGATGTACAGGGAACCTACGAGCAGTACTTC.